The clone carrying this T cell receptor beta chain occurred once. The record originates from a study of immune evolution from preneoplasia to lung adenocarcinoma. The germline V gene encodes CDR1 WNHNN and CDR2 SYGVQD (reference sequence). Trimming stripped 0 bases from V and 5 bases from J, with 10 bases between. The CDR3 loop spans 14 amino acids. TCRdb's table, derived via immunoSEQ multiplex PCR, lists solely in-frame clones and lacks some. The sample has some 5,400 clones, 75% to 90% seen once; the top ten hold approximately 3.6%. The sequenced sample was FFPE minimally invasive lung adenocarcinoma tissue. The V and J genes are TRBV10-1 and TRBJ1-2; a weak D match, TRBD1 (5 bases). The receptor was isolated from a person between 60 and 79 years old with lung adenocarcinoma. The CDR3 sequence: CASSESGVNYGYTF. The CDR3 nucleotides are TGCGCCAGCAGTGAGTCGGGGGTGAATTATGGCTACACCTTC.